This TCR beta chain comes out of a study of blood T cell repertoires in COVID-19. This CDR3 has 13 residues. CDR1 is SGHAT, CDR2 FQNNGV, per germline. V was cut by 5 bases and J by 3 bases, with 10 bases left in between. Each recovered donor of Cohort 3 presented with two negative PCRs, clearance, or symptom resolution. Using immunoSEQ multiplex PCR, the repertoire was profiled, and TCRdb retains in-frame clones only, with some absent. The data contain hundreds of thousands of clones, 70% to 90% of them seen just once; the ten biggest clones take up under 7%. The rearrangement joins TRBV11-2 to TRBJ1-1; D ambiguous. The source of this sequence is a woman aged 35 to 49 who had recovered from COVID-19. Material for sequencing was PBMCs or T cells enriched from blood (not recorded which). The CDR3: CASSQHPHTEAFF. The CDR3 region has the DNA TGTGCCAGCAGCCAACATCCTCACACTGAAGCTTTCTTT.